What follows are 30 T cell receptor beta chains derived from one specimen sequenced in a study of patients and donors after allogeneic stem cell transplantation. TCRdb reprocessed the RT-PCR reads with MiXCR, giving one entry per CDR3 protein. The sample yields about a million distinct CDR3 sequences, over 15% seen once. The source material was blood, either unsorted or a sorted T cell fraction (not recorded which). The receptors shown here come from a human donor who was either an allogeneic HSCT recipient or a stem cell or donor lymphocyte infusion donor (not recorded which). It is not recorded whose cells these are; they may come from a transplant donor.

This rearrangement joins TRBV12-3 or TRBV12-4 to TRBJ2-3; 13 nucleotides agree with TRBD2. The CDR3 runs to 15 residues. Unmatched junction bases numbered 9, after V lost 6 bases and J lost 9 bases. CDR3 DNA: TGTGCCAGCAGCCCAACTAGCGGGGGGGCTGAGACGCAGTATTTT. Its protein product is CASSPTSGGAETQYF.

V and J are TRBV7-2 and TRBJ2-7, with 11 bases fitting TRBD2. This CDR3 comprises 15 residues. V lost 5 bases, J lost 1 base, and 4 bases stayed unmatched. From germline, CDR1 is SGHTA and CDR2 FQGNSA. CDR3 residues: CASSIGLAGSYEQYF. In DNA form, the CDR3 reads TGTGCCAGCAGCATCGGACTAGCGGGTTCCTACGAGCAGTACTTC.

CDR3 sequence: CASSSPWGLAGLYNEQFF. The CDR3 bases are TGTGCCAGCAGCTCCCCCTGGGGGCTAGCGGGATTATACAATGAGCAGTTCTTC. The J gene is TRBJ2-1, the V gene TRBV11-2; 9 bases agree with TRBD2. This CDR3 spans 18 amino acids. Germline CDR1 SGHAT, CDR2 FQNNGV. J gave up 4 bases and V 4 bases, and 14 bases lay outside the gene matches.

The table lists this clonotype with a few counts. This rearrangement joins TRBV2 to TRBJ2-2; D is unclear. From germline, CDR1 is SNHLY and CDR2 FYNNEI. This CDR3 has 15 residues. The ends were cut back, 7 bases at V and 1 base at J, with 13 bases in the middle. The CDR3 coding sequence is TGTGCCAGCATAATTGGGGTTAAGAACACCGGGGAGCTGTTTTTT. Its translation is CASIIGVKNTGELFF.

This clonotype came up a few times. This chain uses TRBV30 with TRBJ1-1, with D possibly being TRBD1 (5 bases). Deletions cut 0 bases from V and 10 bases from J, with 12 bases between. From germline, CDR1 is GTSNPN and CDR2 SVGIG (reference sequence). This CDR3 region has 12 residues. In nucleotides, the CDR3 is TGTGCCTGGAGTGTAATGGGGGAGGGAGCTTTCTTT. The encoded protein is CAWSVMGEGAFF.

The chain combines TRBV3-1 with TRBJ2-3, with D possibly matching TRBD2 (6 bases). Trimming took 4 bases from V and 2 from J, leaving 16 bases between them. Germline lookup yields CDR1 LGHDT and CDR2 YNNKEL (reference sequence). This CDR3 has 16 residues. The CDR3 region has the DNA TGTGCCAGCAGCCCTACGGCGGGGAGCCTCACAGATACGCAGTATTTT. The encoded protein is CASSPTAGSLTDTQYF.

This clonotype appeared a few times. The J gene is TRBJ2-2, the V gene TRBV4-1, with D hard to call. V gave up 0 bases and J gave up 7 bases, with 15 bases separating them. CDR1 is MGHRA, CDR2 YSYEKL, per germline. The CDR3 contains 16 residues. The CDR3 sequence: CASSQDPGPTRGELFF. CDR3 nucleotide sequence: TGCGCCAGCAGCCAAGATCCCGGGCCGACCCGCGGGGAGCTGTTTTTT.

CDR3 DNA sequence: TGTGCCTGGAGTAGTAAACGGGAGGGAAGAACGTTACGAACTGAAGCTTTCTTT. Translation: CAWSSKREGRTLRTEAFF. This chain joins TRBV30 and TRBJ1-1; D not resolved. With 2 bases removed from V and 5 bases from J, the gap between germline ends came to 27 bases. The CDR3 runs to 18 residues. In germline, CDR1 is GTSNPN, CDR2 SVGIG (reference sequence).

Here the CDR3 DNA reads TGTGCCAGCAGTCCGCATATTTACCGGGACCCGTTTAACTATGGCTACACCTTC. This codes for CASSPHIYRDPFNYGYTF. V is TRBV25-1 and J is TRBJ1-2; the D gene is possibly TRBD1 (5 bases). Looked up from germline, CDR1 is MGHDK and CDR2 is SYGVNS. The CDR3 extends over 18 amino acids. V lost 5 bases to trimming and J lost 1 base, with 23 bases between them.

This chain uses TRBV2 with TRBJ2-2; D unresolved. Germline V gives CDR1 SNHLY, CDR2 FYNNEI. Trimming removed 3 bases from V and 3 bases from J, with 5 bases in between. CDR3 length equals 13 residues. The DNA of the CDR3 is TGTGCCAGCAGTGAGGAATACACCGGGGAGCTGTTTTTT. This encodes CASSEEYTGELFF.

A few counts support this clonotype. The genes are TRBV4-1 and TRBJ2-5, with TRBD2 as a possible D gene (6 bases). Germline V lookup: CDR1 MGHRA, CDR2 YSYEKL. The CDR3 loop spans 14 amino acids. V lost 2 bases and J lost 2, with 9 bases in between. CDR3 sequence reads: CASSQSGLQETQYF. The CDR3, as DNA: TGCGCCAGCAGCCAATCGGGACTTCAAGAGACCCAGTACTTC.

V and J are TRBV12-3 or TRBV12-4 and TRBJ1-3, with D possibly matching TRBD1 (5 bases). Trimming cost V 5 bases and J 0 bases, with 20 bases left between them. The CDR3 length is 18 residues. The CDR3 sequence is CASSDTKGRRHSGNTIYF. Here the CDR3 DNA reads TGTGCCAGCAGTGATACCAAGGGACGTCGGCACTCTGGAAACACCATATATTTT.

J is TRBJ1-3 and V is TRBV7-8; no clear D gene. CDR1 is SGHVS, CDR2 FQNEAQ, per germline. This CDR3 spans 16 amino acids. Deletions cut 1 base from V and 2 bases from J, with 12 bases between. Here the CDR3 reads CASSLEGVRAGNTIYF. In nucleotides, the CDR3 is TGTGCCAGCAGCTTAGAGGGTGTCAGAGCTGGAAACACCATATATTTT.

The chain combines TRBV28 with TRBJ2-2; the D is unclear. Germline-derived CDR1 and CDR2 are MDHEN and SYDVKM. The CDR3 covers 15 residues. V was pared by 6 bases and J by 6 bases, with 17 bases between. The CDR3 protein is CASSSPLLGAGELFF. The CDR3 DNA reads TGTGCCAGCAGCTCGCCGCTTCTTGGTGCCGGGGAGCTGTTTTTT.

The genes are TRBV24-1 and TRBJ1-2; 7 bases map to TRBD1. Trimming took 3 bases from V and 4 from J; bases not matched to a gene: 7. CDR1 is KGHDR, CDR2 SFDVKD, per germline. CDR3 length: 15 residues. CDR3 sequence: CATSDRRGLGYGYTF. The CDR3 DNA follows: TGTGCCACCAGTGATAGAAGGGGGCTCGGCTATGGCTACACCTTC.

This chain uses TRBV10-3 with TRBJ1-2; D is unclear. With 3 bases removed from V and 4 bases from J, the gap between germline ends came to 9 bases. Germline loops: CDR1 ENHRY, CDR2 SYGVKD. This CDR3 has 13 amino acids. The chain's CDR3 is CAISDRSVYGYTF. CDR3 DNA: TGTGCCATCAGTGACCGCTCAGTCTATGGCTACACCTTC.

A few counts support this clonotype. The chain is built from TRBV5-1 and TRBJ2-7; tentatively, D is TRBD1 (6 bases). The V end lost 4 bases, the J end lost 4 bases, and 18 bases lay between the germline ends. This CDR3 contains 15 residues. Germline CDR1 and CDR2: SGHRS and YFSETQ. The CDR3 nucleotides are TGCGCCAGCAGCAAAGACAGGTCTCTGAAGTACGAGCAGTACTTC. The encoded protein is CASSKDRSLKYEQYF.

In this sample, this clonotype turned up a few times. The V and J genes are TRBV7-9 and TRBJ2-5, with a possible D match to TRBD2 (6 bases). The CDR3 has 14 amino acids. Trimming removed 5 bases at V and 1 base at J, with 11 bases between. Germline V gene sequence: CDR1 SEHNR, CDR2 FQNEAQ (reference sequence). The CDR3 loop is CASSDGTFQETQYF. Written as DNA, the CDR3 is TGTGCCAGCAGCGATGGGACTTTCCAAGAGACCCAGTACTTC.

The chain is built from TRBV9 and TRBJ1-6; 7 positions match TRBD1. From germline, CDR1 is SGDLS and CDR2 YYNGEE. The trim removed 5 bases at V and 7 bases at J, leaving 9 bases unmatched. This CDR3 comprises 15 residues. The CDR3 DNA reads as TGTGCCAGCAGTCTAAGGACAGGCCGGAATTCACCCCTCCACTTT. This translates into CASSLRTGRNSPLHF.

This clonotype appeared a few times. V and J are TRBV6-5 and TRBJ2-6; D is undetermined. Germline loops: CDR1 MNHEY, CDR2 SVGAGI. V was pared by 2 bases and J by 0 bases, with 2 bases between. The CDR3 spans 14 residues. This CDR3 reads CASSYVSGANVLTF. The CDR3 DNA reads TGTGCCAGCAGTTACGTCTCTGGGGCCAACGTCCTGACTTTC.

V is TRBV20-1 and J is TRBJ1-1; no definite D call. CDR3 length: 13 amino acids. The germline gives CDR1 DFQATT, CDR2 SNEGSKA (reference sequence). V lost 4 bases and J 1 base, leaving 10 bases between the germline ends. The CDR3 nucleotides read TGCAGTGCTACCAGCCCCGGGAACACTGAAGCTTTCTTT. Translating gives CSATSPGNTEAFF.

This rearrangement joins TRBV4-1 to TRBJ1-1; no definite D call. Germline V lookup: CDR1 MGHRA, CDR2 YSYEKL. CDR3 size: 14 residues. The V end lost 4 bases, the J end lost 8 bases, and 17 bases lay between the germline ends. The CDR3 DNA sequence: TGCGCCAGCAGCCCAACCATAGTATCACCAGAAGCTTTCTTT. It yields the protein CASSPTIVSPEAFF.

V usage is TRBV12-3 or TRBV12-4 and J usage is TRBJ2-1; 7 bases agree with TRBD2. Trimming cost V 6 bases and J 2 bases; bases outside gene matches: 10. This CDR3 has 16 residues. CDR3: CASSSMRGLTYNEQFF. The CDR3, as DNA: TGTGCCAGCAGCTCCATGCGGGGGTTAACCTACAATGAGCAGTTCTTC.

This clonotype was picked up a small number of times. The chain recombines TRBV27 with TRBJ2-7; D is unresolved. Trimming took off 4 bases at V and 3 bases at J, with 16 bases between the two ends. The CDR3 runs to 15 residues. Germline V gene sequence: CDR1 MNHEY, CDR2 SMNVEV (reference sequence). The CDR3 DNA follows: TGTGCCAGCAGTTCGTTAGCCCTACCCCTCTACGAGCAGTACTTC. Its translation: CASSSLALPLYEQYF.

This clonotype was picked up one time. This rearrangement joins TRBV29-1 to TRBJ1-2; D is ambiguous. The CDR3 is made up of 10 amino acids. Trimming took off 4 bases at V and 6 bases at J, with 6 bases between the two ends. Germline values: CDR1 SQVTM, CDR2 ANQGSEA. The CDR3 region has the DNA TGCAGCGTTGGGACGGATGGCTACACCTTC. Translated, it gives CSVGTDGYTF.

This clonotype was detected many times. The chain combines TRBV5-6 with TRBJ2-7, with 10 bases identical to TRBD1. CDR3 length: 15 amino acids. Germline loops: CDR1 SGHDT, CDR2 YYEEEE. Unmatched junction bases numbered 10, after V lost 4 bases and J lost 6 bases. CDR3 nucleotides: TGTGCCAGCAGCGCGGGACAGGGGTTAAACGTCGAGCAGTACTTC. Its protein is CASSAGQGLNVEQYF. The complete variable domain, with remaining parts taken from reference TRBV5-6 and TRBJ2-7, reads DAGVTQSPTHLIKTRGQQVTLRCSPKSGHDTVSWYQQALGQGPQFIFQYYEEEERQRGNFPDRFSGHQFPNYSSELNVNALLLGDSALYLCASSAGQGLNVEQYFGPGTRLTVT.

The gene calls are TRBV9 and TRBJ2-1, with a weak D call TRBD2 (6 bases). Germline V gene data show CDR1 as SGDLS and CDR2 as YYNGEE. This CDR3 contains 15 residues. The V end was cut by 0 bases, the J end by 9 bases, with 16 bases between. The CDR3 region has the DNA TGTGCCAGCAGCGTAGTGGGGGACTCGGGGGTTGAGCAGTTCTTC. As protein: CASSVVGDSGVEQFF.

As regards this clonotype: The CDR3 carries no conserved terminal phenylalanine or tryptophan, so it likely arises from a read error. The V gene is TRBV6-1, the J gene TRBJ1-1; no clear D gene. CDR1 and CDR2 (germline): MNHNS, SASEGT. This CDR3 has 13 residues. Trimming stripped 6 bases from V and 5 bases from J, with 13 bases between. The CDR3 sequence is CASRAGWETEAFL. As DNA, the CDR3 is TGTGCCAGCAGGGCGGGGTGGGAAACTGAAGCTTTCCTT.

In its sample, this clonotype was seen a few times. The gene calls are TRBV18 and TRBJ2-6, with 13 bases lining up with TRBD2. The V gene's germline CDR1 is KGHSH and CDR2 LQKENI. After removal of 3 bases from V and 4 bases from J, the junction contained 6 bases not matched to a gene. The CDR3 has 18 amino acids. CDR3 DNA: TGTGCCAGCTCACCCCCTGGACTAGCGGGGGTAGGGGCCAACGTCCTGACTTTC. It encodes CASSPPGLAGVGANVLTF.

Only a few counts were recorded for this clonotype. This sequence joins TRBV6-1 and TRBJ1-5, with D maybe TRBD1 (6 bases). V was cut by 4 bases and J by 7 bases, with 11 bases left in between. This CDR3 has 13 residues. Germline CDR1 MNHNS, CDR2 SASEGT. The CDR3 DNA reads as TGTGCCAGCAGTGCAGGGGCTCAGCAGCCCCAGCATTTT. Its translation: CASSAGAQQPQHF.